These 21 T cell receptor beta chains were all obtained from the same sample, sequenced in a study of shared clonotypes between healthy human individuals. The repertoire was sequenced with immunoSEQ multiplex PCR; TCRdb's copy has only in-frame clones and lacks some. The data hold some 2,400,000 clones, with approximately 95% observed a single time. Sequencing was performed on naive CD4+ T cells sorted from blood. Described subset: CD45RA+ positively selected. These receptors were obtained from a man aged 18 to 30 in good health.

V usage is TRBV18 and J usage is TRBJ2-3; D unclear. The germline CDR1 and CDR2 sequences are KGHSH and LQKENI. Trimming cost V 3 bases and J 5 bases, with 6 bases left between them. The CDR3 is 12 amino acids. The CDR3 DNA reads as TGTGCCAGCTCACCGCTAGAAGATACGCAGTATTTT. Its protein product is CASSPLEDTQYF.

CDR3 protein: CATSRPGQGKGSPLHF. CDR3 bases: TGTGCCACCAGCAGACCAGGACAGGGAAAAGGTTCACCCCTCCACTTT. V and J are TRBV15 and TRBJ1-6; 8 bases agree with TRBD1. With V trimmed by 2 bases and J by 9 bases, 9 bases remained unmatched. The V gene's germline CDR1 is LNHNV and CDR2 YYDKDF (reference sequence). The CDR3 totals 16 residues.

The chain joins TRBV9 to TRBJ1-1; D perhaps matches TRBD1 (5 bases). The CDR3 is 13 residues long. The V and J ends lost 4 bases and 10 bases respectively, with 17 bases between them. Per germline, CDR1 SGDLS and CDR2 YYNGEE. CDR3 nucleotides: TGTGCCAGCAGCCGGGACTTCTCTATCGGAGCTTTCTTT. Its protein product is CASSRDFSIGAFF.

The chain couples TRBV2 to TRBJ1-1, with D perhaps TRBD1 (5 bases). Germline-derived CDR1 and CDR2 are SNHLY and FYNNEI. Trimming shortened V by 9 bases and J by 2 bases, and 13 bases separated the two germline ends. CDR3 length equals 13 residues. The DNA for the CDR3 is TGTGCCAGGTCGAGACAGAGAAACACTGAAGCTTTCTTT. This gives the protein CARSRQRNTEAFF.

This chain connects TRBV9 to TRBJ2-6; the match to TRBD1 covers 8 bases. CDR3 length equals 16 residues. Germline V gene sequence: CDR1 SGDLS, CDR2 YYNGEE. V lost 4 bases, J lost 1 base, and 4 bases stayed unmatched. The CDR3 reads CASSLRQGSGANVLTF. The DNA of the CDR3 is TGTGCCAGCAGCCTTCGACAGGGGTCTGGGGCCAACGTCCTGACTTTC. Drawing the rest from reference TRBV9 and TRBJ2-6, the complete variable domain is DSGVTQTPKHLITATGQRVTLRCSPRSGDLSVYWYQQSLDQGLQFLIQYYNGEERAKGNILERFSAQQFPDLHSELNLSSLELGDSALYFCASSLRQGSGANVLTFGAGSRLTVL.

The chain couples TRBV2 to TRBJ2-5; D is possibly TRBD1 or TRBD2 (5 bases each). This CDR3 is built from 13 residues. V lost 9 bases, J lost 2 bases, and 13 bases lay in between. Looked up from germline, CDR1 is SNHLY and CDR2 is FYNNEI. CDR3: CARRTGPQETQYF. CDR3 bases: TGTGCCAGGCGAACGGGACCGCAAGAGACCCAGTACTTC.

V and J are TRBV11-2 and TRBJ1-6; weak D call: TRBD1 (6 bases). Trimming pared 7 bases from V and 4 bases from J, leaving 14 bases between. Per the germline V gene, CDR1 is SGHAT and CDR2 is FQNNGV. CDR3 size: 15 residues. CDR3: CASTLRGAYNSPLHF. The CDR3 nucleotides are TGTGCCAGCACCCTAAGGGGGGCTTATAATTCACCCCTCCACTTT.

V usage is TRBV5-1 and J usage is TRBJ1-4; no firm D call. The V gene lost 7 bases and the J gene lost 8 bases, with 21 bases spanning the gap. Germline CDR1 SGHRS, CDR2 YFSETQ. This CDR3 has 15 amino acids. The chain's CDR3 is CASGLGVKLGEKLFF. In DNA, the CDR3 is TGCGCCAGCGGACTCGGGGTCAAACTGGGGGAAAAACTGTTTTTT.

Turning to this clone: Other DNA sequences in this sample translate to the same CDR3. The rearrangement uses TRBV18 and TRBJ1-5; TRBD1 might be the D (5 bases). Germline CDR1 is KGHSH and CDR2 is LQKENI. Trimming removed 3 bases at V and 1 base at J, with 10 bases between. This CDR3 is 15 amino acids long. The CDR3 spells CASSPGGTSNQPQHF. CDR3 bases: TGTGCCAGCTCACCCGGGGGAACAAGCAATCAGCCCCAGCATTTT.

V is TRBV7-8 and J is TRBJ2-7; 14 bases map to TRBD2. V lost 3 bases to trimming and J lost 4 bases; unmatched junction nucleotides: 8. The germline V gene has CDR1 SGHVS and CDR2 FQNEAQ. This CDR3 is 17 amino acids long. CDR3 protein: CASSFGTSGSVRYEQYF. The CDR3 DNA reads TGTGCCAGCAGCTTCGGGACTAGCGGGAGCGTTCGATACGAGCAGTACTTC.

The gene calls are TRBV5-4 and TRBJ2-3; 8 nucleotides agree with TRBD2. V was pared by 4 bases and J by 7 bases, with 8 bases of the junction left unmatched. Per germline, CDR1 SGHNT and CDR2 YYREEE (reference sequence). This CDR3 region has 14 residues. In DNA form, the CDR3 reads TGTGCCAGCAGCCCGGGGACTAGTGCTAATACGCAGTATTTT. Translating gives CASSPGTSANTQYF.

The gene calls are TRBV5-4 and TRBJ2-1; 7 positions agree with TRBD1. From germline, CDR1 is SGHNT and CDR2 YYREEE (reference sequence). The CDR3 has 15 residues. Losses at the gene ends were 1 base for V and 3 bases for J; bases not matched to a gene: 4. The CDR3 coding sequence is TGTGCCAGCAGCTTGTGGCACAGGGGCTACAATGAGCAGTTCTTC. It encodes CASSLWHRGYNEQFF.

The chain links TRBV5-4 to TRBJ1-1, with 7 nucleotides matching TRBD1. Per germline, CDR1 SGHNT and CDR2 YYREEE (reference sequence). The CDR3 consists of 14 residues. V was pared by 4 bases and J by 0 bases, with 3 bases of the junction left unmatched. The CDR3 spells CASSPDRLNTEAFF. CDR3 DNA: TGTGCCAGCAGCCCGGACAGGCTGAACACTGAAGCTTTCTTT. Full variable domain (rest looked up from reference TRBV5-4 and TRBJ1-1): ETGVTQSPTHLIKTRGQQVTLRCSSQSGHNTVSWYQQALGQGPQFIFQYYREEENGRGNFPPRFSGLQFPNYSSELNVNALELDDSALYLCASSPDRLNTEAFFGQGTRLTVV.

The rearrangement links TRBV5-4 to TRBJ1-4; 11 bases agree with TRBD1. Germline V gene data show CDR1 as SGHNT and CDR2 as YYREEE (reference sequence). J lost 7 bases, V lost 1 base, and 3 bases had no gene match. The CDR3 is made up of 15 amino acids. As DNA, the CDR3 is TGTGCCAGCAGCTTGATCGGGACAGGGGGTGAAAAACTGTTTTTT. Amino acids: CASSLIGTGGEKLFF.

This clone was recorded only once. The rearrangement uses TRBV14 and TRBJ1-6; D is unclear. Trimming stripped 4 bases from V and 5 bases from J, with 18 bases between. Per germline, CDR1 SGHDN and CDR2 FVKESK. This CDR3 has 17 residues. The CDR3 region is CASSPPPGWSNNSPLHF. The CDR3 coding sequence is TGTGCCAGCAGCCCCCCCCCGGGGTGGTCGAATAATTCACCCCTCCACTTT.

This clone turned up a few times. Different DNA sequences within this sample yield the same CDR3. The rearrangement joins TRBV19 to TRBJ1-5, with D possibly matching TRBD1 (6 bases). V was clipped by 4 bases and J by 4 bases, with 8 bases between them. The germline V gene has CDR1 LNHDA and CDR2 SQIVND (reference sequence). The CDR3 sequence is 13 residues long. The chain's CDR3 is CASSRDINQPQHF. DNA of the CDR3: TGTGCCAGTAGTAGGGACATTAATCAGCCCCAGCATTTT. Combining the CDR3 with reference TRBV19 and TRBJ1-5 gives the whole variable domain DGGITQSPKYLFRKEGQNVTLSCEQNLNHDAMYWYRQDPGQGLRLIYYSQIVNDFQKGDIAEGYSVSREKKESFPLTVTSAQKNPTAFYLCASSRDINQPQHFGDGTRLSIL.

The CDR3 here is CASSPPGTVRFEQYF. The DNA of the CDR3 is TGTGCCAGCAGCCCACCTGGGACAGTCCGCTTTGAGCAGTACTTC. The V call is TRBV9, the J call TRBJ2-7, with 7 bases fitting TRBD1. The germline V gene encodes CDR1 SGDLS and CDR2 YYNGEE. Trimming took 4 bases from V and 7 from J; bases not matched to a gene: 14. There are 15 residues in the CDR3.

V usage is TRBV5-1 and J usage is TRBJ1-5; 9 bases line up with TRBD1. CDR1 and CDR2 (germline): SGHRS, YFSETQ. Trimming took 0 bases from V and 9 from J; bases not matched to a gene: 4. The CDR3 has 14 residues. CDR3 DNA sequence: TGCGCCAGCAGCTTGGTGACAGGGGGAAGGCCCCAGCATTTT. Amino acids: CASSLVTGGRPQHF.

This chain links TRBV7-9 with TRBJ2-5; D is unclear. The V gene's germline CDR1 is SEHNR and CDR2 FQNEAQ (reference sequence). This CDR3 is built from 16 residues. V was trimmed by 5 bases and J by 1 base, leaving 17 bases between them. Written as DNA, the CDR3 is TGTGCCAGCAGCCTGCTTCCGCTGGGGTCCCAAGAGACCCAGTACTTC. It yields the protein CASSLLPLGSQETQYF.

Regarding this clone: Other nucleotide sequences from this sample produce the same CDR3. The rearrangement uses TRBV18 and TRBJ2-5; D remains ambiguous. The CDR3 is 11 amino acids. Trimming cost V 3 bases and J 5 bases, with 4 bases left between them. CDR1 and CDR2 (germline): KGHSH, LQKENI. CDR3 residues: CASSPAETQYF. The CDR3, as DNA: TGTGCCAGCTCACCGGCCGAGACCCAGTACTTC.

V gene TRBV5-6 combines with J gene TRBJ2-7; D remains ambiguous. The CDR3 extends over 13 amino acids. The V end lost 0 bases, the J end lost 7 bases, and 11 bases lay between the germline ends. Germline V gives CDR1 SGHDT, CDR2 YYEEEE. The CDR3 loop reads CASSLVMAPEQYF. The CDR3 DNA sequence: TGTGCCAGCAGCTTGGTTATGGCCCCGGAGCAGTACTTC.